These 25 T cell receptor beta chains were all obtained from the same sample, sequenced in a study of neurological immune-mediated disorders. Each CDR3 protein gets one entry after TCRdb re-called the 5' RACE reads with MiXCR. The profile covers 31,000 or so distinct CDR3 sequences, with about 4.8% appearing a single time and roughly 23% taken by the ten largest. Sequences were obtained from PBMCs. All receptors derive from a man aged 18 to 30 in good health.

The table lists this clonotype with many counts. The V gene is TRBV20-1, the J gene TRBJ1-6, with 12 bases fitting TRBD1. V shed 3 bases and J 0 bases; nucleotides not matched to a gene: 12. Germline V lookup: CDR1 DFQATT, CDR2 SNEGSKA (reference sequence). The CDR3 is 20 amino acids. For the CDR3, the DNA is TGCAGTGCTAGCCTCCGGGACAGGGGGCCTCAGAGCTCCTATAATTCACCCCTCCACTTT. This sequence encodes CSASLRDRGPQSSYNSPLHF.

This clonotype appeared many times. V usage is TRBV12-3 or TRBV12-4 and J usage is TRBJ2-1; 9 nucleotides align to TRBD2. The CDR3 has 12 residues. Trimming at V came to 6 bases and at J to 9 bases, leaving 3 bases not matched to a gene. CDR3 DNA sequence: TGTGCCAGCAGGTATAGCGGGGGTGAGCAGTTCTTC. This translates into CASRYSGGEQFF.

This clonotype was recorded at least ten times. This chain joins TRBV30 and TRBJ1-5, with D perhaps TRBD1 (5 bases). The germline gives CDR1 GTSNPN, CDR2 SVGIG (reference sequence). CDR3 length: 14 amino acids. The ends were cut back, 1 base at V and 7 bases at J, with 14 bases in the middle. CDR3 region: CAWSAGLGGQPQHF. CDR3 nucleotides: TGTGCCTGGAGTGCCGGTCTCGGGGGGCAGCCCCAGCATTTT.

This clonotype occurred many times. This chain uses TRBV20-1 with TRBJ2-3, with a possible D match to TRBD1 (6 bases). Trimming pared 5 bases from V and 0 bases from J, leaving 15 bases between. The CDR3 is 15 amino acids. Germline V lookup: CDR1 DFQATT, CDR2 SNEGSKA (reference sequence). CDR3 coding DNA: TGCAGTGCTCGACCCTCTCAGGGGAGCACAGATACGCAGTATTTT. As protein: CSARPSQGSTDTQYF.

The sample holds many counts of this clonotype. This chain joins TRBV19 and TRBJ2-5; possibly TRBD1 or TRBD2 for D (5 bases each). CDR3 length: 13 residues. Germline values: CDR1 LNHDA, CDR2 SQIVND (reference sequence). The V and J ends lost 4 bases and 5 bases respectively, with 11 bases between them. The CDR3 reads CASSSQGRETQYF. CDR3 nucleotide sequence: TGTGCCAGTAGTAGTCAGGGACGGGAGACCCAGTACTTC.

This clonotype was recorded many times. This chain joins TRBV5-1 and TRBJ2-1; tentatively, D is TRBD2 (6 bases). The V gene lost 0 bases and the J gene lost 7 bases, with 11 bases spanning the gap. CDR1 is SGHRS and CDR2 is YFSETQ in the germline V gene. This CDR3 region has 14 residues. The CDR3 protein is CASSLESGTNEQFF. In DNA form, the CDR3 reads TGCGCCAGCAGCTTGGAATCAGGGACTAATGAGCAGTTCTTC.

With respect to this clonotype: A much larger clonotype is one base distant, so this may be a read error. V and J are TRBV11-1 and TRBJ2-5; D uncertain. The CDR3 contains 13 residues. Germline V CDR1 and CDR2: SGHAT, FQDESV (reference sequence). The CDR3 loop reads CSSSLSDQETQYF. DNA of the CDR3: TGTTCCAGCAGCTTGTCTGACCAAGAGACCCAGTACTTC.

Many counts were recorded for this clonotype. The chain has TRBV20-1 and TRBJ1-4; D ambiguous. This CDR3 comprises 14 residues. Trimming removed 1 base from V and 5 bases from J, with 11 bases in between. Germline CDR1 reads DFQATT; CDR2 reads SNEGSKA (reference sequence). The CDR3 region is CSARVRESNEKLFF. In DNA, the CDR3 is TGCAGTGCTAGAGTAAGGGAATCGAATGAAAAACTGTTTTTT.

The table lists this clonotype with many counts. V usage is TRBV5-5 and J usage is TRBJ2-2, with D possibly matching TRBD2 (5 bases). Germline V gene sequence: CDR1 SGHKS, CDR2 YYEKEE (reference sequence). The CDR3 is 16 amino acids. The V gene lost 1 base and the J gene lost 6 bases, with 16 bases spanning the gap. The CDR3 DNA reads TGTGCCAGCAGCTTGATCGGCGGAGGCCTCGCCGGGGAGCTGTTTTTT. Protein sequence: CASSLIGGGLAGELFF.

Ten or more counts support this clonotype. J is TRBJ1-2 and V is TRBV25-1, with D uncertain. V was pared by 11 bases and J by 5 bases, with 9 bases between. Germline CDR1 and CDR2: MGHDK and SYGVNS. The CDR3 has 10 residues. The chain's CDR3 is CAGILYGYTF. Here the CDR3 DNA reads TGTGCCGGGATCTTATATGGCTACACCTTC.

This clonotype showed up many times. The genes are TRBV12-3 or TRBV12-4 and TRBJ2-7; D is undetermined. V shed 0 bases and J shed 2 bases, with 2 bases lying between them. The CDR3 is made up of 12 amino acids. The CDR3 loop is CASSLAAYEQYF. CDR3 in DNA: TGTGCCAGCAGTTTAGCAGCCTACGAGCAGTACTTC.

This clonotype was detected many times. The rearrangement uses TRBV3-1 and TRBJ1-6; the D is unclear. From germline, CDR1 is LGHDT and CDR2 YNNKEL (reference sequence). The CDR3 runs to 16 residues. The germline V and J ends were trimmed by 0 bases and 9 bases, with 15 bases remaining between them. The CDR3 sequence: CASSQEFRQRGSPLHF. For the CDR3, the DNA is TGTGCCAGCAGCCAAGAGTTTCGACAACGCGGTTCACCCCTCCACTTT.

This clonotype has ten or more counts. This rearrangement joins TRBV12-3 or TRBV12-4 to TRBJ2-7; a possible D gene is TRBD1 (6 bases). The V gene lost 3 bases and the J gene lost 5 bases, with 14 bases spanning the gap. The CDR3 runs to 14 residues. The CDR3 spells CASSFQGIKDEQYF. CDR3 in DNA: TGTGCCAGCAGTTTTCAGGGGATCAAGGACGAGCAGTACTTC.

At least ten counts were recorded for this clonotype. The V call is TRBV18, the J call TRBJ1-5, with D tentatively TRBD1 (5 bases). This CDR3 is 15 amino acids long. Germline loops: CDR1 KGHSH, CDR2 LQKENI. V dropped 6 bases and J dropped 7 bases, with 19 bases sitting between them. For the CDR3, the DNA is TGTGCCAGCTCCCCCTCAGGGCCTTCGAGGCAGCCCCAGCATTTT. Its translation: CASSPSGPSRQPQHF.

Ten or more counts support this clonotype. The chain combines TRBV20-1 with TRBJ1-2, with D unresolved. This CDR3 has 13 residues. V lost 6 bases and J lost 5, with 16 bases in between. Germline lookup yields CDR1 DFQATT and CDR2 SNEGSKA (reference sequence). As DNA, the CDR3 is TGCAGTGCAACGCCCCCCGAAACATATGGCTACACCTTC. It encodes CSATPPETYGYTF.

This clonotype was found many times. The gene calls are TRBV6-5 and TRBJ1-4; TRBD1 agrees at 8 bases. This CDR3 has 14 residues. V shed 6 bases and J 6 bases; nucleotides not matched to a gene: 6. Germline values: CDR1 MNHEY, CDR2 SVGAGI. The CDR3 sequence is CASRTQGGDEKLFF. CDR3 DNA sequence: TGTGCCAGCAGAACACAGGGGGGGGATGAAAAACTGTTTTTT.

This clonotype was picked up many times. The V gene is TRBV7-2, the J gene TRBJ2-7, with D possibly being TRBD2 (5 bases). Trimming stripped 4 bases from V and 3 bases from J, with 16 bases between. Germline loops: CDR1 SGHTA, CDR2 FQGNSA. CDR3 length: 15 amino acids. CDR3 coding DNA: TGTGCCAGCAGCTCGCGACTCGACGGGAACTACGAGCAGTACTTC. Encoded protein: CASSSRLDGNYEQYF.

This clonotype was observed at least ten times. The genes are TRBV6-5 and TRBJ2-7; D might be TRBD1 (5 bases). The CDR3 is 14 amino acids. Per germline, CDR1 MNHEY and CDR2 SVGAGI. The V and J ends lost 5 bases and 3 bases respectively, with 14 bases between them. The CDR3 is CASSKTGVGYEQYF. The CDR3 DNA is TGTGCCAGCAGTAAAACAGGAGTTGGCTACGAGCAGTACTTC.

This clonotype was counted ten times or more. The genes are TRBV7-2 and TRBJ2-3; possibly TRBD2 for D (6 bases). V was cut by 10 bases and J by 5 bases, with 16 bases left in between. The CDR3 covers 13 residues. Per the germline V gene, CDR1 is SGHTA and CDR2 is FQGNSA. CDR3 sequence reads: CAIAGHRGDTQYF. The CDR3 nucleotides are TGTGCCATCGCGGGGCACCGGGGAGATACGCAGTATTTT.

In this sample, this clonotype turned up many times. The chain carries TRBV20-1 and TRBJ2-2, with a weak D call TRBD1 (6 bases). Deletions cut 6 bases from V and 4 bases from J, with 24 bases between. Germline V CDR1 and CDR2: DFQATT, SNEGSKA (reference sequence). CDR3 length equals 17 residues. CDR3 residues: CSADVQGTPSSTGELFF. Written as DNA, the CDR3 is TGCAGTGCCGACGTACAGGGAACACCCTCCTCCACCGGGGAGCTGTTTTTT.

This clonotype was detected many times. The chain uses TRBV16 and TRBJ1-5; D is perhaps TRBD1 (5 bases). V dropped 0 bases and J dropped 0 bases, with 12 bases sitting between them. CDR1 is KGHSY, CDR2 FQNENV, per germline. CDR3 length: 17 residues. CDR3 nucleotides: TGTGCCAGCAGCCAATCTTATGGGGGATATAGCAATCAGCCCCAGCATTTT. It yields the protein CASSQSYGGYSNQPQHF.

This clonotype was counted at least ten times. The J gene is TRBJ2-7, the V gene TRBV20-1; D may be TRBD1 (5 bases). Trimming left V 0 bases short and J 2 bases short, with 14 bases between. Germline CDR1 is DFQATT and CDR2 is SNEGSKA (reference sequence). The CDR3 totals 15 residues. The CDR3 bases are TGCAGTGCTAGAGATCTCCCAGGGAAACCCTACGAGCAGTACTTC. It encodes CSARDLPGKPYEQYF.

This clonotype was observed many times. V usage is TRBV7-2 and J usage is TRBJ2-5, with D perhaps matching TRBD1 (6 bases). The V end lost 3 bases, the J end lost 3 bases, and 8 bases lay between the germline ends. The CDR3 is 13 amino acids. The germline V gene has CDR1 SGHTA and CDR2 FQGNSA. The CDR3 sequence is CASSLRTEETQYF. CDR3 nucleotide sequence: TGTGCCAGCAGCTTGAGGACAGAAGAGACCCAGTACTTC.

In its sample, this clonotype was seen many times. The chain combines TRBV7-3 with TRBJ1-1; D unresolved. The CDR3 consists of 13 residues. Germline CDR1 reads SGHTA; CDR2 reads FQGTGA. The ends were cut back, 1 base at V and 4 bases at J, with 7 bases in the middle. The CDR3 sequence is CASSLIGGTEAFF. For the CDR3, the DNA is TGTGCCAGCAGCTTAATTGGAGGCACTGAAGCTTTCTTT.

This clonotype has at least ten counts. The gene calls are TRBV20-1 and TRBJ1-2; D not certain. Germline V gene sequence: CDR1 DFQATT, CDR2 SNEGSKA (reference sequence). V lost 0 bases to trimming and J lost 10 bases, with 18 bases between them. The CDR3 runs to 14 residues. In DNA, the CDR3 is TGCAGTGCTAGAGACCCAATATGGACTCGGCTCTACACCTTC. This translates into CSARDPIWTRLYTF.